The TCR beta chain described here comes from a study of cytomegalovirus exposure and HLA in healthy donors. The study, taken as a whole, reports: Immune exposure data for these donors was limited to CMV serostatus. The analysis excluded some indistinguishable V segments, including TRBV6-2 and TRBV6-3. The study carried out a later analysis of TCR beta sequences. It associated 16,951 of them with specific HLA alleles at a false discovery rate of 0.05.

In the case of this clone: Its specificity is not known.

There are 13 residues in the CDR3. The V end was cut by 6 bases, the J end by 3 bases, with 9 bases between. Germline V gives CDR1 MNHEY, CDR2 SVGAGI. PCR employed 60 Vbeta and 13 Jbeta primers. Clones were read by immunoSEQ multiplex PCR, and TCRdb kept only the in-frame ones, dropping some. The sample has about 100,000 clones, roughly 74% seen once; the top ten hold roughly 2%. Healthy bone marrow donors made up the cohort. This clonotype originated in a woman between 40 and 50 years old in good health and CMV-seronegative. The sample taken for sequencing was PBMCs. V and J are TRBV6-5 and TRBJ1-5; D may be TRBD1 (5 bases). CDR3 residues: CASSWGLNQPQHF. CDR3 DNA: TGTGCCAGCAGCTGGGGCCTCAATCAGCCCCAGCATTTT.